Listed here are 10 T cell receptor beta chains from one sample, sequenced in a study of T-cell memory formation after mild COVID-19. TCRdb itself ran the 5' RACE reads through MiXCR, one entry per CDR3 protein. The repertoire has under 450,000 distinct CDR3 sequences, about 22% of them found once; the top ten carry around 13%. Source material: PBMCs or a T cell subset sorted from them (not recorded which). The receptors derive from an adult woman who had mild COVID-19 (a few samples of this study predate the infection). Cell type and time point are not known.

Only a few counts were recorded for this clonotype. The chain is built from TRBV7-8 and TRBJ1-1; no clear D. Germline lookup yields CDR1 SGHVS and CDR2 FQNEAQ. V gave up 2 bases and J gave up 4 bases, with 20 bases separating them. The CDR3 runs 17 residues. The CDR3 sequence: CASSLLEGGFGFTEAFF. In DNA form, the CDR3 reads TGTGCCAGCAGCTTATTAGAGGGAGGGTTCGGGTTCACTGAAGCTTTCTTT.

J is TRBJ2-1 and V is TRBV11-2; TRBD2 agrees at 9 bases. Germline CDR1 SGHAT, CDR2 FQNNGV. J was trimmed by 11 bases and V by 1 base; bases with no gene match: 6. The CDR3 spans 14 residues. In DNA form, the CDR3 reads TGTGCCAGCAGCTTAGCGGGAGCGGGGGGACAGCAGTTCTTC. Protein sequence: CASSLAGAGGQQFF.

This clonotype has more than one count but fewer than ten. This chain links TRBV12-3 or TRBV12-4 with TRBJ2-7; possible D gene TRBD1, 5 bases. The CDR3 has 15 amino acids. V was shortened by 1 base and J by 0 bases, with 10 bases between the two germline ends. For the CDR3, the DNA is TGTGCCAGCAGTTTAGAGGGGTTAGGCTCCTACGAGCAGTACTTC. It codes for CASSLEGLGSYEQYF.

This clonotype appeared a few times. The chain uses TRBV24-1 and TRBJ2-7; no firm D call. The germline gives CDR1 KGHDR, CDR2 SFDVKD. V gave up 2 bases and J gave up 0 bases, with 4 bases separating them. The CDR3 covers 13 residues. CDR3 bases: TGTGCCACCAGTGATTCGAACTCCTACGAGCAGTACTTC. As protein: CATSDSNSYEQYF.

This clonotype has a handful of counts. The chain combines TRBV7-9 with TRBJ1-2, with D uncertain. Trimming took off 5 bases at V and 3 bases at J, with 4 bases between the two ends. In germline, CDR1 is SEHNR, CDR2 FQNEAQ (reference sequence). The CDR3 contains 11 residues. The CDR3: CASSQYYGYTF. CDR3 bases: TGTGCCAGCAGCCAGTACTATGGCTACACCTTC.

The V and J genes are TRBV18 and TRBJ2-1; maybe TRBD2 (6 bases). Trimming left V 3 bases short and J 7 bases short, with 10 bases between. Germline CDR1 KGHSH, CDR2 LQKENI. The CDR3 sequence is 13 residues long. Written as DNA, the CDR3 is TGTGCCAGCTCACCCATCGGAGGGAATGAGCAGTTCTTC. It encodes CASSPIGGNEQFF.

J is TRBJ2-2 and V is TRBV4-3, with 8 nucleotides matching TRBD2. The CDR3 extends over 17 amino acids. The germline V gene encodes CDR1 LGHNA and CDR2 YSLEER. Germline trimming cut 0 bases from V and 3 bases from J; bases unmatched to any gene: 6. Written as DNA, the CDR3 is TGCGCCAGCAGCCAAGATACGACTAGCGAGGACACCGGGGAGCTGTTTTTT. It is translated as CASSQDTTSEDTGELFF.

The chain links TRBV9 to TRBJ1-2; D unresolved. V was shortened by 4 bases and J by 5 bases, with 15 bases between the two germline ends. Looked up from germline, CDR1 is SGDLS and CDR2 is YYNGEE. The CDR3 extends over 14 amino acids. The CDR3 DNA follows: TGTGCCAGCAGCTTGGACCGCGTTATGTATGGCTACACCTTC. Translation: CASSLDRVMYGYTF.

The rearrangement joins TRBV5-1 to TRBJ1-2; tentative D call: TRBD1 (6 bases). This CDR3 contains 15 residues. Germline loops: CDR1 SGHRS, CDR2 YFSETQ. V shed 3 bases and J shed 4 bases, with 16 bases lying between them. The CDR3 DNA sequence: TGCGCCAGCAGCTCCCGAACAGGGCTGATCTATGGCTACACCTTC. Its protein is CASSSRTGLIYGYTF.

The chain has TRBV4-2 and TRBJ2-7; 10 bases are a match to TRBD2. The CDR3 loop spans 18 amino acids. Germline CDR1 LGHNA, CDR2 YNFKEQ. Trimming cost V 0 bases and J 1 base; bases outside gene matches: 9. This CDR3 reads CASSQDPSGSALSYEQYF. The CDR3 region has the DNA TGTGCCAGCAGCCAAGACCCTAGCGGGAGTGCTCTTTCCTACGAGCAGTACTTC.